A single sample is the source of the 25 T cell receptor beta chains below, sequenced in a study of cytomegalovirus exposure and HLA in healthy donors. PCR primers comprised 60 Vbeta and 13 Jbeta primers. Sequenced by immunoSEQ multiplex PCR; TCRdb stores in-frame clones only, minus some. Of 200,000 to 300,000 clones in the sample, more than 75% were seen once. Material: PBMCs. The source of these receptors is a woman aged 40 to 50 in good health and CMV-seropositive.

This chain uses TRBV7-9 with TRBJ2-1; unclear D gene. CDR1 SEHNR and CDR2 FQNEAQ come from the germline V gene (reference sequence). The length of the CDR3 is 15 residues. V was cut by 0 bases and J by 7 bases, with 13 bases left in between. CDR3 protein: CASSLASRLGNEQFF. Written as DNA, the CDR3 is TGTGCCAGCAGCTTAGCCTCGAGGCTGGGTAATGAGCAGTTCTTC.

The gene calls are TRBV5-4 and TRBJ1-6, with D tentatively TRBD1 (5 bases). CDR1 is SGHNT, CDR2 YYREEE, per germline (reference sequence). The CDR3 contains 15 residues. The germline V and J ends were trimmed by 4 bases and 9 bases, with 17 bases remaining between them. CDR3 sequence: CASSLGTPPGSPLHF. In nucleotides, the CDR3 is TGTGCCAGCAGCCTAGGGACTCCCCCAGGTTCACCCCTCCACTTT.

The sample holds a few counts of this clone. The genes are TRBV13 and TRBJ1-1; possible D gene TRBD1, 5 bases. Germline V gene lookup returns CDR1 PRHDT and CDR2 FYEKMQ (reference sequence). This CDR3 spans 17 amino acids. The V end lost 3 bases, the J end lost 3 bases, and 20 bases lay between the germline ends. The CDR3 reads CASSLLGQHTEDTEAFF. The CDR3 DNA follows: TGTGCCAGCAGCTTGCTTGGACAACACACAGAGGACACTGAAGCTTTCTTT. Supplemented by reference TRBV13 and TRBJ1-1, the full variable domain reads AAGVIQSPRHLIKEKRETATLKCYPIPRHDTVYWYQQGPGQDPQFLISFYEKMQSDKGSIPDRFSAQQFSDYHSELNMSSLELGDSALYFCASSLLGQHTEDTEAFFGQGTRLTVV.

The chain is built from TRBV5-5 and TRBJ2-1; 12 nucleotides agree with TRBD2. J was trimmed by 6 bases and V by 4 bases; bases with no gene match: 2. The germline CDR1 and CDR2 sequences are SGHKS and YYEKEE (reference sequence). This CDR3 region has 14 residues. The CDR3 loop reads CASSTGLAGNEQFF. The CDR3 nucleotides read TGTGCCAGCAGCACGGGACTAGCGGGCAATGAGCAGTTCTTC.

The chain recombines TRBV18 with TRBJ1-1; D unclear. The ends were cut back, 6 bases at V and 1 base at J, with 12 bases in the middle. From germline, CDR1 is KGHSH and CDR2 LQKENI. The CDR3 consists of 14 residues. CDR3 bases: TGTGCCAGCTCGCCCCGACCGGGGAACACTGAAGCTTTCTTT. Translating gives CASSPRPGNTEAFF.

This clone was counted once. The J gene is TRBJ2-7, the V gene TRBV2, with TRBD1 as a possible D gene (5 bases). CDR3 length: 13 amino acids. V lost 5 bases and J lost 2, with 10 bases in between. From germline, CDR1 is SNHLY and CDR2 FYNNEI. The CDR3 DNA is TGTGCCAGCAGTTCAGACAGCCCCTACGAGCAGTACTTC. This gives the protein CASSSDSPYEQYF.

V gene TRBV29-1 combines with J gene TRBJ1-2, with D unresolved. This CDR3 comprises 15 residues. CDR1 and CDR2 (germline): SQVTM, ANQGSEA. V dropped 6 bases and J dropped 4 bases, with 21 bases sitting between them. CDR3 sequence (DNA): TGCAGCGTCCTCACTAGCGTGGGTATCTCCTATGGCTACACCTTC. Its protein is CSVLTSVGISYGYTF.

With regard to this clone: Different DNA sequences within this sample yield the same CDR3. The chain carries TRBV7-2 and TRBJ2-1, with D uncertain. Trimming took off 1 base at V and 5 bases at J, with 6 bases between the two ends. The CDR3 loop spans 13 amino acids. Germline CDR1 SGHTA, CDR2 FQGNSA. CDR3 residues: CASSLGRDNEQFF. DNA for the CDR3: TGTGCCAGCAGCTTAGGTCGGGACAATGAGCAGTTCTTC.

The CDR3 DNA reads TGTGCCAGCAGCAACACAGGGGTAACTGGCTACACCTTC. Residues: CASSNTGVTGYTF. V usage is TRBV2 and J usage is TRBJ1-2, with 7 bases matching TRBD1. CDR3 length: 13 amino acids. Trimming took 6 bases from V and 7 from J; bases not matched to a gene: 8. Germline V lookup: CDR1 SNHLY, CDR2 FYNNEI. The full variable domain, its missing parts supplied by reference TRBV2 and TRBJ1-2, is EPEVTQTPSHQVTQMGQEVILRCVPISNHLYFYWYRQILGQKVEFLVSFYNNEISEKSEIFDDQFSVERPDGSNFTLKIRSTKLEDSAMYFCASSNTGVTGYTFGSGTRLTVV.

This clone has a handful of counts. The rearrangement joins TRBV29-1 to TRBJ1-2; the D is unclear. Germline loops: CDR1 SQVTM, CDR2 ANQGSEA. V was cut by 3 bases and J by 8 bases, with 4 bases left in between. The CDR3 has 9 amino acids. The CDR3 DNA reads as TGCAGCGTTGACCTGGGCTACACCTTC. Translating gives CSVDLGYTF.

V usage is TRBV11-3 and J usage is TRBJ1-1, with TRBD1 as a possible D gene (6 bases). Germline CDR1 reads SGHNT; CDR2 reads YENEEA. CDR3 length equals 16 residues. V gave up 0 bases and J gave up 2 bases, with 13 bases separating them. The CDR3 sequence: CASSLDVWGQNTEAFF. CDR3 bases: TGTGCCAGCAGCTTAGATGTATGGGGACAAAACACTGAAGCTTTCTTT.

The rearrangement links TRBV7-9 to TRBJ2-5; D unresolved. V lost 3 bases and J 4 bases, leaving 3 bases between the germline ends. The CDR3 totals 11 residues. Germline V lookup: CDR1 SEHNR, CDR2 FQNEAQ (reference sequence). The CDR3 DNA is TGTGCCAGCAGCTTCGGAGAGACCCAGTACTTC. Translating gives CASSFGETQYF.

The chain combines TRBV10-3 with TRBJ2-1; D is unclear. The V and J ends lost 2 bases and 4 bases respectively, with 15 bases between them. Germline CDR1 ENHRY, CDR2 SYGVKD. The CDR3 runs 16 residues. The CDR3 DNA reads TGTGCCATCAGTGAGAGTGTGGGTTACGGGTACAATGAGCAGTTCTTC. Its protein is CAISESVGYGYNEQFF.

The chain joins TRBV4-1 to TRBJ2-2; 9 bases are a match to TRBD2. Germline trimming cut 4 bases from V and 6 bases from J; bases unmatched to any gene: 12. Germline CDR1 reads MGHRA; CDR2 reads YSYEKL. CDR3 length: 17 amino acids. CDR3 amino acids: CASSRAGIAGEAGELFF. The DNA of the CDR3 is TGCGCCAGCAGCCGGGCGGGGATAGCGGGAGAGGCCGGGGAGCTGTTTTTT.

The rearrangement joins TRBV2 to TRBJ2-7; the D is unclear. Germline lookup yields CDR1 SNHLY and CDR2 FYNNEI. The V end was cut by 0 bases, the J end by 0 bases, with 12 bases between. CDR3 length: 16 residues. CDR3 coding DNA: TGTGCCAGCAGTGAAGCAGCTGGGCTCCCCTCCTACGAGCAGTACTTC. It yields the protein CASSEAAGLPSYEQYF.

Worth noting for this clone: Other DNA sequences in the sample encode the same CDR3. CDR3 loop: CASSPRREGAAFF. As DNA, the CDR3 is TGTGCCAGCAGTCCTCGCAGAGAGGGCGCGGCTTTCTTT. The chain links TRBV6-1 to TRBJ1-1; no clear D gene. The CDR3 is made up of 13 amino acids. Germline CDR1 reads MNHNS; CDR2 reads SASEGT. V gave up 5 bases and J gave up 11 bases, with 18 bases separating them.

This clone came up once. V and J are TRBV4-2 and TRBJ1-4; D is unresolved. V gave up 0 bases and J gave up 4 bases, with 12 bases separating them. Germline V gene lookup returns CDR1 LGHNA and CDR2 YNFKEQ. The CDR3 is made up of 16 amino acids. CDR3 amino acids: CASSQDGGVGNEKLFF. Written as DNA, the CDR3 is TGTGCCAGCAGCCAAGATGGAGGAGTAGGTAATGAAAAACTGTTTTTT.

This chain uses TRBV6-6 with TRBJ2-7; 11 positions agree with TRBD2. V was pared by 7 bases and J by 0 bases, with 5 bases of the junction left unmatched. CDR1 and CDR2 (germline): MNHNY, SVGAGI (reference sequence). There are 15 residues in the CDR3. CDR3 DNA: TGTGCCAGCATCACCACTAGCGGGAGCTCCTACGAGCAGTACTTC. Its translation is CASITTSGSSYEQYF.

This chain's CDR3 is CASTQGDGYTF. The CDR3 region has the DNA TGTGCCAGCACACAGGGGGATGGCTACACCTTC. This chain joins TRBV6-6 and TRBJ1-2; 8 nucleotides align to TRBD1. Germline V gene lookup returns CDR1 MNHNY and CDR2 SVGAGI (reference sequence). With V trimmed by 7 bases and J by 6 bases, 1 base remained unmatched. CDR3 length: 11 amino acids.

The CDR3 DNA is TGCGCCAGCAGCAAAGGGGACGGCGGGAATAATTCACCCCTCCACTTT. This sequence encodes CASSKGDGGNNSPLHF. The chain combines TRBV5-1 with TRBJ1-6; D may be TRBD1 (5 bases). The CDR3 consists of 16 residues. Trimming took 4 bases from V and 5 from J, leaving 16 bases between them. The germline gives CDR1 SGHRS, CDR2 YFSETQ.

The J gene is TRBJ2-2, the V gene TRBV7-2, with D possibly matching TRBD2 (6 bases). Germline lookup yields CDR1 SGHTA and CDR2 FQGNSA. This CDR3 has 15 residues. Trimming removed 2 bases at V and 5 bases at J, with 12 bases between. CDR3 protein: CASSLQTSTTGELFF. As DNA, the CDR3 is TGTGCCAGCAGCTTACAGACTAGTACGACCGGGGAGCTGTTTTTT.

As concerns this clone: Other DNA variants within this sample encode the same CDR3. The gene calls are TRBV10-3 and TRBJ1-4; TRBD1 agrees at 9 bases. Germline CDR1 ENHRY, CDR2 SYGVKD. Losses at the gene ends were 6 bases for V and 5 bases for J; bases not matched to a gene: 4. The CDR3 consists of 14 residues. The CDR3 reads CAISPGTGNEKLFF. The CDR3 nucleotides read TGTGCCATCAGCCCCGGGACAGGGAATGAAAAACTGTTTTTT.

The genes are TRBV10-3 and TRBJ2-7; 7 bases fit TRBD1. Germline CDR1 is ENHRY and CDR2 is SYGVKD. The length of the CDR3 is 12 residues. With 11 bases clipped from V and 3 bases from J, the junction kept 7 bases outside the gene matches. The CDR3 DNA sequence: TGTGCCGCTCAGGGACAGAACTACGAGCAGTACTTC. Translated: CAAQGQNYEQYF.

This sequence joins TRBV18 and TRBJ1-1; D unclear. The CDR3 loop spans 14 amino acids. CDR1 is KGHSH and CDR2 is LQKENI in the germline V gene. The ends were cut back, 2 bases at V and 3 bases at J, with 10 bases in the middle. The chain's CDR3 is CASSPRQAYTEAFF. CDR3 sequence (DNA): TGTGCCAGCTCACCAAGGCAGGCGTACACTGAAGCTTTCTTT.

The chain is built from TRBV5-6 and TRBJ1-5; the D is unclear. CDR3 length: 13 residues. CDR1 is SGHDT, CDR2 YYEEEE, per germline. V was clipped by 4 bases and J by 0 bases, with 5 bases between them. CDR3 sequence: CASSLFSNQPQHF. The CDR3 region has the DNA TGTGCCAGCAGCCTCTTTAGCAATCAGCCCCAGCATTTT.